Below are 20 T cell receptor beta chains sequenced from a single sample in a study of blood T cell repertoires in COVID-19 (dated by TCRdb to the early 2020s). Libraries were constructed by the immunoSEQ multiplex PCR assay. Here the immuneACCESS table is served through TCRdb, limited to in-frame sequences with V and J called. Missing clones are a known gap in these copies; in checked studies unresolved V genes cover under half, and the rest lacks a known reason. The sample table contains some 150,000 clones; only one count was recorded for 60% to 85% of them. The top ten constitute around 1.5% of the sample. Sample: peripheral blood. The receptors stem from an elderly man with acute or convalescent COVID-19.

There are a few counts of this clone. This chain joins TRBV3-1 (or the pseudogene TRBV3-2) and TRBJ2-2, with D perhaps TRBD1 (6 bases). V was trimmed by 1 base and J by 7 bases, leaving 13 bases between them. Germline V gene data show CDR1 as LGHDT and CDR2 as YNNKEL (reference sequence). The CDR3 covers 15 residues. The CDR3 DNA sequence: TGTGCCAGCAGCCAAGGGATAGGGGACAACGGGGAGCTGTTTTTT. Its protein product is CASSQGIGDNGELFF.

The rearrangement links TRBV5-6 to TRBJ1-2; perhaps TRBD1 as D (5 bases). The V gene's germline CDR1 is SGHDT and CDR2 YYEEEE. The CDR3 consists of 14 residues. V lost 6 bases, J lost 4 bases, and 16 bases lay in between. DNA for the CDR3: TGTGCCAGCACCTTAGGAGGGGAAGGCTATGGCTACACCTTC. It specifies CASTLGGEGYGYTF.

CDR3: CASRRDRELEGSPLHF. CDR3 sequence (DNA): TGTGCCAGCCGACGGGACAGGGAGTTGGAGGGTTCACCCCTCCACTTT. The chain combines TRBV2 with TRBJ1-6, with 9 bases that match TRBD1. Germline V lookup: CDR1 SNHLY, CDR2 FYNNEI. The CDR3 has 16 amino acids. With V trimmed by 8 bases and J by 9 bases, 14 bases remained unmatched.

The V gene is TRBV14, the J gene TRBJ2-7; TRBD1 agrees at 10 bases. The ends lost 5 bases at V and 0 bases at J; junction bases unmatched: 4. CDR1 and CDR2 (germline): SGHDN, FVKESK. The CDR3 extends over 15 amino acids. CDR3 region: CASSVGQGSSYEQYF. CDR3 in DNA: TGTGCCAGCAGCGTGGGACAGGGGAGCTCCTACGAGCAGTACTTC.

V and J are TRBV2 and TRBJ2-1; 7 bases align to TRBD2. V lost 7 bases to trimming and J lost 8 bases; unmatched junction nucleotides: 14. The germline CDR1 and CDR2 sequences are SNHLY and FYNNEI. CDR3 length: 15 amino acids. The CDR3 reads CASNLGTTRGDEQFF. CDR3 coding DNA: TGTGCCAGCAACCTCGGGACCACACGGGGGGATGAGCAGTTCTTC.

V gene TRBV10-3 combines with J gene TRBJ1-2; 9 nucleotides match TRBD1. CDR3 length: 17 amino acids. Germline CDR1 ENHRY, CDR2 SYGVKD. Trimming took 3 bases from V and 4 from J; bases not matched to a gene: 12. CDR3 nucleotides: TGTGCCATCAGTGATCGAGGAGGGACAGGGACGGGCTATGGCTACACCTTC. Translated: CAISDRGGTGTGYGYTF.

This chain joins TRBV27 and TRBJ1-2; D is perhaps TRBD1 (6 bases). CDR1 and CDR2 from the germline V gene are MNHEY and SMNVEV (reference sequence). Trimming removed 0 bases at V and 7 bases at J, with 15 bases between. This CDR3 region has 15 residues. CDR3 sequence: CASSLSAGVVIGYTF. Here the CDR3 DNA reads TGTGCCAGCAGTTTATCAGCAGGGGTGGTGATTGGCTACACCTTC.

This clone was seen repeatedly, ten times or more. The chain has TRBV5-1 and TRBJ1-6, with D maybe TRBD1 (6 bases). The CDR3 has 16 amino acids. From germline, CDR1 is SGHRS and CDR2 YFSETQ. Trimming took off 5 bases at V and 4 bases at J, with 16 bases between the two ends. CDR3 residues: CASSRDNPGYNSPLHF. The CDR3 DNA sequence: TGCGCCAGCAGTCGGGACAACCCGGGGTATAATTCACCCCTCCACTTT.

This chain connects TRBV7-8 to TRBJ2-5; the D gene is possibly TRBD2 (5 bases). V dropped 4 bases and J dropped 5 bases, with 20 bases sitting between them. CDR3 size: 16 residues. The germline gives CDR1 SGHVS, CDR2 FQNEAQ. The CDR3 DNA follows: TGTGCCAGCAGCTCCGGGATGGGTGGGAAAGGGGAGACCCAGTACTTC. This gives the protein CASSSGMGGKGETQYF. Complete variable domain (other parts from reference TRBV7-8 and TRBJ2-5): GAGVSQSPRYKVAKRGQDVALRCDPISGHVSLFWYQQALGQGPEFLTYFQNEAQLDKSGLPSDRFFAERPEGSVSTLKIQRTQQEDSAVYLCASSSGMGGKGETQYFGPGTRLLVL.

The chain uses TRBV2 and TRBJ1-1, with D possibly TRBD1 on 5 matching bases. Trimming took 7 bases from V and 3 from J, leaving 9 bases between them. Germline CDR1 and CDR2: SNHLY and FYNNEI. This CDR3 contains 12 residues. The CDR3 region has the DNA TGTGCCAGCATCGGACAATACACTGAAGCTTTCTTT. It encodes CASIGQYTEAFF. The variable domain in full, completed from reference TRBV2 and TRBJ1-1, reads EPEVTQTPSHQVTQMGQEVILRCVPISNHLYFYWYRQILGQKVEFLVSFYNNEISEKSEIFDDQFSVERPDGSNFTLKIRSTKLEDSAMYFCASIGQYTEAFFGQGTRLTVV.

This rearrangement joins TRBV27 to TRBJ2-5, with D maybe TRBD2 (6 bases). The CDR3 spans 14 residues. The V gene lost 6 bases and the J gene lost 1 base, with 12 bases spanning the gap. In germline, CDR1 is MNHEY, CDR2 SMNVEV (reference sequence). The CDR3 here is CASSHRGSQETQYF. The DNA of the CDR3 is TGTGCCAGCAGCCATCGGGGGTCCCAAGAGACCCAGTACTTC.

In its sample, this clone was seen a few times. The CDR3 loop reads CASSGTGTRAYNEQFF. CDR3 coding DNA: TGTGCCAGCAGCGGAACCGGGACTAGAGCTTACAATGAGCAGTTCTTC. The rearrangement links TRBV9 to TRBJ2-1; 8 bases are a match to TRBD2. CDR1 SGDLS and CDR2 YYNGEE come from the germline V gene. The V and J ends lost 3 bases and 4 bases, in that order; junction bases with no gene match: 9. The length of the CDR3 is 16 residues.

The rearrangement uses TRBV18 and TRBJ2-2; 8 nucleotides line up with TRBD1. The V and J ends lost 6 bases and 6 bases, in that order; junction bases with no gene match: 9. Germline CDR1 reads KGHSH; CDR2 reads LQKENI. The CDR3 loop spans 15 amino acids. CDR3 bases: TGTGCCAGCTCCCTAGGACAGGGAGGAGCCGGGGAGCTGTTTTTT. It encodes CASSLGQGGAGELFF.

This clone has just a few counts. This rearrangement joins TRBV9 to TRBJ2-1; D might be TRBD1 (6 bases). Germline CDR1 SGDLS, CDR2 YYNGEE. This CDR3 comprises 15 residues. Between the trimmed V and J ends, which lost 4 bases and 3 bases, there was a span of 14 bases. The DNA of the CDR3 is TGTGCCAGCAGCCTAGGGACATCCGGCTACAATGAGCAGTTCTTC. Residues: CASSLGTSGYNEQFF.

The chain joins TRBV2 to TRBJ2-3; D possibly corresponds to TRBD1 (5 bases). Germline lookup yields CDR1 SNHLY and CDR2 FYNNEI. V was cut by 7 bases and J by 3 bases, with 11 bases left in between. CDR3 length: 13 amino acids. CDR3 in amino acids: CASKQGGTDTQYF. The DNA of the CDR3 is TGTGCCAGCAAGCAGGGTGGGACAGATACGCAGTATTTT.

This chain links TRBV13 with TRBJ2-5; TRBD1 matches at 8 bases. The V and J ends lost 5 bases and 4 bases, in that order; junction bases with no gene match: 6. The length of the CDR3 is 14 residues. From germline, CDR1 is PRHDT and CDR2 FYEKMQ (reference sequence). CDR3 residues: CASSGRDRTETQYF. CDR3 coding DNA: TGTGCCAGCAGCGGCCGGGACAGGACAGAGACCCAGTACTTC. The full variable domain, in which reference TRBV13 and TRBJ2-5 provide the parts outside the CDR3, is AAGVIQSPRHLIKEKRETATLKCYPIPRHDTVYWYQQGPGQDPQFLISFYEKMQSDKGSIPDRFSAQQFSDYHSELNMSSLELGDSALYFCASSGRDRTETQYFGPGTRLLVL.

The chain couples TRBV18 to TRBJ2-7, with 7 bases that match TRBD1. V trimming: 6 bases; J trimming: 6 bases; junction bases outside the gene matches: 8. Germline assignment: CDR1 KGHSH and CDR2 LQKENI. The CDR3 has 13 amino acids. The CDR3 DNA sequence: TGTGCCAGCTCCCTCATACAGGGGAGCGAGCAGTACGTC. Amino acid sequence: CASSLIQGSEQYV.

V is TRBV28 and J is TRBJ1-2; 9 bases line up with TRBD1. This CDR3 is built from 15 residues. CDR1 is MDHEN, CDR2 SYDVKM, per germline. J lost 5 bases, V lost 6 bases, and 10 bases had no gene match. The DNA of the CDR3 is TGTGCCAGCAGGTTACCGGGACAGGGAGGGTATGGCTACACCTTC. It yields the protein CASRLPGQGGYGYTF.

CDR3 protein: CASSDLNRGTGNTIYF. Written as DNA, the CDR3 is TGTGCCAGCAGTGACCTAAACCGGGGGACTGGAAACACCATATATTTT. This rearrangement joins TRBV6-1 to TRBJ1-3; tentatively, D is TRBD1 (5 bases). Germline values: CDR1 MNHNS, CDR2 SASEGT. The CDR3 covers 16 residues. Trimming cost V 3 bases and J 2 bases, with 14 bases left between them.

This clone occurred once. The junction differs from germline at one of its ends, possibly a read error. V gene TRBV6-5 combines with J gene TRBJ1-1; no reliable D call. Germline V CDR1 and CDR2: MNHEY, SVGAGI. CDR3 size: 15 residues. In nucleotides, the CDR3 is TGTGCCAGCAGTGACTCCTCAGTTCCTAACACTGAAGCTTTCTTT. Residues: CASSDSSVPNTEAFF.